The text below deals with one T cell receptor (beta chain). The antigen is not known. The data belong to a study of cytomegalovirus exposure and HLA in healthy donors. Overall study findings and caveats: A few CMV-associated chains proved CMV antigen-specific in vitro.

This CDR3 is 17 amino acids long. V shed 5 bases and J shed 2 bases, with 21 bases lying between them. Germline V lookup: CDR1 LNHDA, CDR2 SQIVND (reference sequence). Method: immunoSEQ multiplex PCR; TCRdb's copy keeps in-frame clones and lacks some. Among more than 90,000 clones listed, approximately 93% were seen once. This clonotype was obtained from a woman aged 30 to 39 in good health and CMV-seropositive. The sequencing input was PBMCs. The V call is TRBV19, the J call TRBJ1-1, with a possible D match to TRBD1 (6 bases). CDR3 protein: CASSALQGRVYNTEAFF. CDR3 in DNA: TGTGCCAGTAGTGCCTTGCAGGGGCGGGTGTATAACACTGAAGCTTTCTTT.